This is a list of T cell receptor beta chains from one sample in a study of OX40 agonist ivuxolimab in advanced cancers. TCRdb keeps only in-frame clones here, not all; method: immunoSEQ multiplex PCR. The profile shows fewer than 50,000 clones, around four fifths of them singletons. The sequencing used CD4+ or CD8+ T cells sorted from blood, collected in a trial of the OX40 agonist ivuxolimab. The receptors derive from an adult with an advanced solid tumor such as melanoma, head and neck, liver or kidney cancer. Both conserved end residues are part of each CDR3. The order of the fields is J gene, clone size, D gene, V gene, CDR3 DNA, CDR3 protein. D genes are given only for firm matches. Clone size is shown for a subset of rows, as once, few, many or a class of expanded clone.

TRBJ1-1,-,TRBD1,TRBV19,TGTGCCAGTAGTCCATACAGGGGGACTGAAGCTTTCTTT,CASSPYRGTEAFF
TRBJ2-1,-,-,TRBV18,TGTGCCAGCTCACCAGCTAGGACAGACGGGATCTACAATGAGCAGTTCTTC,CASSPARTDGIYNEQFF
TRBJ2-1,few,TRBD1,TRBV19,TGTGCCAGTACCCGGTCAGGGGGCCGTGAGCAGTTCTTC,CASTRSGGREQFF
TRBJ2-5,-,-,TRBV5-4,TGTGCCAGCAGCATCTCAGGACAAGAGACCCAGTACTTC,CASSISGQETQYF
TRBJ2-5,few,TRBD1,TRBV29-1,TGCAGCGCCTTTACGACAGGGCGGGAGACCCAGTACTTC,CSAFTTGRETQYF
TRBJ2-1,-,-,TRBV7-3,TGTGCCAGCAGCTTACATATGCAAAGCTCCTACAATGAGCAGTTCTTC,CASSLHMQSSYNEQFF
TRBJ2-3,-,-,TRBV5-6,TGTGCCAGCAGCCTATCTGGGGCCGATACGCAGTATTTT,CASSLSGADTQYF
TRBJ2-3,once,-,TRBV5-1,TGCGCCAGCAGCTTTAACAGCTGGATGTATGGGGATACGCAGTATTTT,CASSFNSWMYGDTQYF
TRBJ2-2,-,TRBD1,TRBV5-1,TGCGCCAGCAGCTGGCGGGGACAGGTGGACACCGGGGAGCTGTTTTTT,CASSWRGQVDTGELFF
TRBJ1-1,-,-,TRBV7-9,TGTGCCAGCAGCTCACCTGAGGTCGAGTCTCTTGAAGCTTTCTTT,CASSSPEVESLEAFF
TRBJ1-2,once,-,TRBV18,TGTGCCAGCTCACCTGGCCCAACCGATGGCTACACCTTC,CASSPGPTDGYTF
TRBJ1-2,few,-,TRBV6-6,TGTGCCAGCAGTTACGCGGGAGGGGATGGCTACACCTTC,CASSYAGGDGYTF
TRBJ2-1,-,-,TRBV7-9,TGTGCCAGCAGCTTAATCCTGAATGAGCAGTTCTTC,CASSLILNEQFF
TRBJ1-1,-,TRBD1,TRBV11-3,TGTGCCAGCAGCTGGGGACAGACGAACACTGAAGCTTTCTTT,CASSWGQTNTEAFF
TRBJ1-2,-,-,TRBV11-3,TGTGCCAGCAGCTTAGACCCCCTTGAGAGGGAACCCATCTTC,CASSLDPLEREPIF
TRBJ1-2,-,-,TRBV29-1,TGCAGCGTTGAACGACAGCCAAACTATGGCTACACCTTC,CSVERQPNYGYTF
TRBJ2-1,-,-,TRBV18,TGTGCCAGCTCACCAGTCTCAGATGAGCAGTTCTTC,CASSPVSDEQFF
TRBJ1-1,once,-,TRBV7-2,TGTGCCAGCAGCTTTCGGTTGGCGAACACTGAAGCTTTCTTT,CASSFRLANTEAFF
TRBJ1-2,-,-,TRBV29-1,TGCAGCGTTGAGACGGGGGTTCAAGAATATGGCTACACCTTC,CSVETGVQEYGYTF
TRBJ2-2,few,TRBD2,TRBV10-1,TGCGCCAGCAGTGAGACTAGCGGCCCGAACACCGGGGAGCTGTTTTTT,CASSETSGPNTGELFF
TRBJ2-1,-,-,TRBV2,TGTGCCAGCAGTGATACTACCAGCTACAATGAGCAGTTCTTC,CASSDTTSYNEQFF
TRBJ1-2,once,-,TRBV5-5,TGTGCCAGCAGCCCTATGGACCGGGGCTACACCTTC,CASSPMDRGYTF
TRBJ1-1,-,-,TRBV7-9,TGTGCCAGCAGCTTAGAAGGGCCTGCTGAAGCTTTCTTT,CASSLEGPAEAFF
TRBJ2-5,-,TRBD2,TRBV19,TGTGCCAGTAGTGGGGACTACAGTGAAGAGACCCAGTACTTC,CASSGDYSEETQYF
TRBJ1-1,-,-,TRBV13,TGTGCCAGCAGCTTACCTCACGGGGGCGGGGAAGCTTTCTTT,CASSLPHGGGEAFF
TRBJ2-1,few,TRBD2,TRBV18,TGTGCCAGCTCGGCGGGCCGGGAGGGCAATGAGCAGTTCTTC,CASSAGREGNEQFF
TRBJ2-2,-,-,TRBV5-4,TGTGCCAGCAGCTCCTCCCGGGACAACTATGCCAGGACCGGGGAGCTGTTTTTT,CASSSSRDNYARTGELFF
TRBJ1-2,-,-,TRBV2,TGTGCCAGCAGTGAATCGGAGGGCAGCTATGGCTACACCTTC,CASSESEGSYGYTF
TRBJ2-7,-,TRBD1,TRBV5-1,TGCGCCAGCAGCTTGGGACAGGGCTACTACGAGCAGTACTTC,CASSLGQGYYEQYF
TRBJ2-3,-,TRBD2,TRBV2,TGTGCCAGCAGTGCAACTGGCGGGGGTAGCACAGATACGCAGTATTTT,CASSATGGGSTDTQYF
TRBJ2-1,-,-,TRBV30,TGTGCCTGGAGTGTACGGCTACTTCGGACAATCCGGGATTACAATGAGCAGTTCTTC,CAWSVRLLRTIRDYNEQFF
TRBJ2-7,-,-,TRBV5-1,TGCGCCAGCACCCCGGGCGGGGGCCCGACCTACGAGCAGTACTTC,CASTPGGGPTYEQYF
TRBJ2-3,-,TRBD2,TRBV2,TGTGCCAGCAGTGATAATTTACTAGCGGGAGATCCAGATACGCAGTATTTT,CASSDNLLAGDPDTQYF
TRBJ1-3,-,-,TRBV19,TGTGCCAGTAGTATAGCCCGAGGACAGTCTGGAAACACCATATATTTT,CASSIARGQSGNTIYF
TRBJ2-1,-,-,TRBV7-2,TGTGCCAGCAGCTTAGCAGCCAGCGGATATTACAATGAGCAGTTCTTC,CASSLAASGYYNEQFF
TRBJ2-3,-,-,TRBV6-5,TGTGCCAGCAGCCCGCGAGGGGGGACGCAGTATTTT,CASSPRGGTQYF
TRBJ1-1,-,-,TRBV27,TGTGCCAGCAGTTCCGGGTCCCCGCCGAACACTGAAGCTTTCTTT,CASSSGSPPNTEAFF